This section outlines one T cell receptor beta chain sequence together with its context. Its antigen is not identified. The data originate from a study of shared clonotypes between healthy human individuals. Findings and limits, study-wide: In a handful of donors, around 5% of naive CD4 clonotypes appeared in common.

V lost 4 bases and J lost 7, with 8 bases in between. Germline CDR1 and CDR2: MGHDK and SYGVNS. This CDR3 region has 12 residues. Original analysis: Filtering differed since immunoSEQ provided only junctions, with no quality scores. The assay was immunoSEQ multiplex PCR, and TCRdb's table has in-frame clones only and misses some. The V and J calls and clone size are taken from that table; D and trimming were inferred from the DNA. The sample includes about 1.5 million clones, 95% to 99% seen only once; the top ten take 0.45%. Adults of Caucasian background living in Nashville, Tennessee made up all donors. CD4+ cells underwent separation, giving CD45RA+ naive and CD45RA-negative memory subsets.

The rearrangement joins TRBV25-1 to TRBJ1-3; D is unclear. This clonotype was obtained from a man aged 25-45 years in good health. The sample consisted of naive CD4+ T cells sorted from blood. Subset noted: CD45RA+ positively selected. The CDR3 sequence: CASSAYPNTIYF. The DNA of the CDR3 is TGTGCCAGCAGTGCCTACCCCAACACCATATATTTT. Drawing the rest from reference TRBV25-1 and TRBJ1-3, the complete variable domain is EADIYQTPRYLVIGTGKKITLECSQTMGHDKMYWYQQDPGMELHLIHYSYGVNSTEKGDLSSESTVSRIRTEHFPLTLESARPSHTSQYLCASSAYPNTIYFGEGSWLTVV.